Listed here is a single T cell receptor (beta chain). Its antigen remains unknown. Making the TCR beta libraries involved quantitative 5'-RACE with molecular barcodes. One entry per CDR3 protein results from TCRdb running MiXCR on the 5' RACE reads. Of roughly 470,000 distinct CDR3 sequences listed, roughly 26% are singletons. V lost 0 bases, J lost 4 bases, and 18 bases lay in between. Per germline, CDR1 ENHRY and CDR2 SYGVKD. There are 17 residues in the CDR3. This entry belongs to a study of CD8 T cells in ankylosing spondylitis. Findings and limits, study-wide: The study identified a TCR beta motif of under ten highly homologous variants that appeared characteristic of ankylosing spondylitis blood. Researchers reportedly found disease-linked clones significantly enriched in matched ankylosing spondylitis synovial fluid.

Sequencing input: blood, either unsorted or a sorted T cell fraction (not recorded which). The sequence was collected from a male donor with ankylosing spondylitis. The J gene is TRBJ1-2, the V gene TRBV10-3, with D maybe TRBD1 (5 bases). In nucleotides, the CDR3 is TGTGCCATCAGTGAGTCGCGGGGGATAGGGAGCCCCTATGGCTACACCTTC. Translation gives CAISESRGIGSPYGYTF.